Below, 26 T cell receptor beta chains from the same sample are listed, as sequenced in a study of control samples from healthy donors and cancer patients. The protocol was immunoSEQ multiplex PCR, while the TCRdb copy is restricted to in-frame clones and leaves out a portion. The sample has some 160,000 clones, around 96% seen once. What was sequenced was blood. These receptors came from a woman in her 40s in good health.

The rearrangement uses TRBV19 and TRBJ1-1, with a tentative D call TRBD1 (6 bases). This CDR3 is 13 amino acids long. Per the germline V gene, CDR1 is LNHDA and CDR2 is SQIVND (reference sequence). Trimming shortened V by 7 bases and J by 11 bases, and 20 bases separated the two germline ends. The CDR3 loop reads CASKPRQAAGAFF. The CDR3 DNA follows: TGTGCCAGTAAACCAAGACAGGCAGCCGGGGCTTTCTTT.

In nucleotides, the CDR3 is TGTGCCAGCAGCCTAGGACTAGCGGGGGGCACAGATACGCAGTATTTT. It yields the protein CASSLGLAGGTDTQYF. The rearrangement joins TRBV7-2 to TRBJ2-3; 13 positions match TRBD2. The germline V gene has CDR1 SGHTA and CDR2 FQGNSA. This CDR3 contains 16 residues. V dropped 5 bases and J dropped 1; count of bases not matched to a gene: 3.

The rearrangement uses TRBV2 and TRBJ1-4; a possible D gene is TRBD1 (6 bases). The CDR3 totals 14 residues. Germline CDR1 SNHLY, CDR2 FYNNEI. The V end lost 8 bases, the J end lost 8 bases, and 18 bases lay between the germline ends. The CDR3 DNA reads TGTGCCAGCTCACCGGGGGGGGCATGGGAAAAACTGTTTTTT. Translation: CASSPGGAWEKLFF.

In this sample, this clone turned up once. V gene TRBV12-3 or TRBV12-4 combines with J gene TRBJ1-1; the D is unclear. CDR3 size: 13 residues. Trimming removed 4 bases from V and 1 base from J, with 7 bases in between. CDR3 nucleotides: TGTGCCAGCAGTTACACTACGAACACTGAAGCTTTCTTT. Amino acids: CASSYTTNTEAFF.

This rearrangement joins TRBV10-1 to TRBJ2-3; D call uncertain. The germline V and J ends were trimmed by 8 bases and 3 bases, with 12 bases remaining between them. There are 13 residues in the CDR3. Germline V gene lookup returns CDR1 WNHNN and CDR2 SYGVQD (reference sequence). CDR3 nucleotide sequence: TGCGCCAGCGCCCCGACGGGTACAGATACGCAGTATTTT. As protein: CASAPTGTDTQYF.

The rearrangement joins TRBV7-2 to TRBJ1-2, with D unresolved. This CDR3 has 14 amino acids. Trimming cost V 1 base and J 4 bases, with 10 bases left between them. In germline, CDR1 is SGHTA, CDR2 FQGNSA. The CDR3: CASSLGSGSYGYTF. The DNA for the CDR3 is TGTGCCAGCAGCTTAGGTTCGGGGAGCTATGGCTACACCTTC.

The CDR3 DNA sequence: TGTGCCAGCAGCTTGGCCGGGACAACATACAATCAGCCCCAGCATTTT. This encodes CASSLAGTTYNQPQHF. The chain recombines TRBV7-2 with TRBJ1-5; TRBD1 is a possible D gene (6 bases). CDR1 is SGHTA and CDR2 is FQGNSA in the germline V gene. Trimming took off 3 bases at V and 3 bases at J, with 15 bases between the two ends. The CDR3 runs 16 residues.

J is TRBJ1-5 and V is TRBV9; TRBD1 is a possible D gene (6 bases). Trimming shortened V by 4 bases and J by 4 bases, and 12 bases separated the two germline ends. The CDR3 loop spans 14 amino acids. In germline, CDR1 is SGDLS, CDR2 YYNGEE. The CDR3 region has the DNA TGTGCCAGCAGCCGGGACATCGGAAATCAGCCCCAGCATTTT. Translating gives CASSRDIGNQPQHF.

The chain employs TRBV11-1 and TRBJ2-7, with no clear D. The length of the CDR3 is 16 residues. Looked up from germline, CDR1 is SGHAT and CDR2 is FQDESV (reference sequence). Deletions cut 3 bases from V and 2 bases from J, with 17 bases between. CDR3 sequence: CASSFSRRTSTYEQYF. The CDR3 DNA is TGTGCCAGCAGCTTTTCCCGGCGGACGTCCACCTACGAGCAGTACTTC.

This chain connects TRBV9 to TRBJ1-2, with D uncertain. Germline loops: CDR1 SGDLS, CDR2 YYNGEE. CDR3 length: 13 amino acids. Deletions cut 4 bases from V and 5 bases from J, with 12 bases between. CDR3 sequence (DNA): TGTGCCAGCAGCCCGCACCGGGATTATGGCTACACCTTC. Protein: CASSPHRDYGYTF.

The CDR3 DNA sequence: TGTGCCAGCAGCCAGCGAACCGGGACTAGCGGGAGTGCCGGGGAGCTGTTTTTT. This gives the protein CASSQRTGTSGSAGELFF. The rearrangement uses TRBV3-1 (or the pseudogene TRBV3-2) and TRBJ2-2; TRBD2 agrees at 14 bases. The CDR3 has 18 amino acids. V was pared by 3 bases and J by 6 bases, with 9 bases of the junction left unmatched. Germline CDR1 is LGHDT and CDR2 is YNNKEL (reference sequence).

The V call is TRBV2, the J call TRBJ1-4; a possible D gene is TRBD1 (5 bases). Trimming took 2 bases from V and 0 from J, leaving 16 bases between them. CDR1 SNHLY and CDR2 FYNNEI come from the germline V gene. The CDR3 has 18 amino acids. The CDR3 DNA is TGTGCCAGCAGTGAATCTGACAGCCCCGTTGCAACTAATGAAAAACTGTTTTTT. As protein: CASSESDSPVATNEKLFF.

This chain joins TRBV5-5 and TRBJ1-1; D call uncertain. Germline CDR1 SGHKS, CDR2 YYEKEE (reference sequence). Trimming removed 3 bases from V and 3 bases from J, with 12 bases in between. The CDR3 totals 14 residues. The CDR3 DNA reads TGTGCCAGCAGCTGGAGGGTGGTCGACACTGAAGCTTTCTTT. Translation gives CASSWRVVDTEAFF.

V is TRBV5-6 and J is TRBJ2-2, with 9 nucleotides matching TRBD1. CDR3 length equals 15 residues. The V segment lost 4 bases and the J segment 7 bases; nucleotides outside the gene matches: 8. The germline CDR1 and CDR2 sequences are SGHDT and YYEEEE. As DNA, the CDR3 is TGTGCCAGCAGCCCCGGGACAGGGTTTGGCGGGGAGCTGTTTTTT. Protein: CASSPGTGFGGELFF.

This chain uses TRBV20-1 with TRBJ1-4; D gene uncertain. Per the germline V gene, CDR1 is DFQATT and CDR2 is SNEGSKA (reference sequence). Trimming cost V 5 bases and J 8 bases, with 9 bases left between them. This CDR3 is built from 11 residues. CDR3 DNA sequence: TGCAGTGCTCACACGCGGGAAAAACTGTTTTTT. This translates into CSAHTREKLFF.

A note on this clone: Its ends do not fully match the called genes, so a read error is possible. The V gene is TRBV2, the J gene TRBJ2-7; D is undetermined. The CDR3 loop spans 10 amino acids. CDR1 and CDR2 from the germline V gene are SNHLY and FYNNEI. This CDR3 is CASSSSEQYF. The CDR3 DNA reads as TGTGCCAGCAGTTCCTCCGAGCAGTACTTC. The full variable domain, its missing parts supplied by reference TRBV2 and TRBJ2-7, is EPEVTQTPSHQVTQMGQEVILRCVPISNHLYFYWYRQILGQKVEFLVSFYNNEISEKSEIFDDQFSVERPDGSNFTLKIRSTKLEDSAMYFCASSSSEQYFGPGTRLTVT.

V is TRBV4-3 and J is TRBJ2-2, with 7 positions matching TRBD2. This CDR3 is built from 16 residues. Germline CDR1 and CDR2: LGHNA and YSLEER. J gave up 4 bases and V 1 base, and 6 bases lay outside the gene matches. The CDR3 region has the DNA TGCGCCAGCAGCCAAGGGACTAGTGTTGTCACCGGGGAGCTGTTTTTT. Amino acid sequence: CASSQGTSVVTGELFF.

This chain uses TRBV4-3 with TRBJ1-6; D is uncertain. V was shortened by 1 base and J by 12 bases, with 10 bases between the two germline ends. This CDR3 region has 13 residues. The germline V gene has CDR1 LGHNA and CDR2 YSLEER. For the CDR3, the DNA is TGCGCCAGCAGCCAAGCATTGTCGGTACCCCTCCACTTT. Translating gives CASSQALSVPLHF.

CDR3 in DNA: TGTGCCAGCAGCTTAGTTCGGGAGAACTATGGCTACACCTTC. Protein: CASSLVRENYGYTF. The genes are TRBV7-2 and TRBJ1-2; D call uncertain. V was shortened by 1 base and J by 2 bases, with 8 bases between the two germline ends. CDR1 SGHTA and CDR2 FQGNSA come from the germline V gene. This CDR3 has 14 amino acids.

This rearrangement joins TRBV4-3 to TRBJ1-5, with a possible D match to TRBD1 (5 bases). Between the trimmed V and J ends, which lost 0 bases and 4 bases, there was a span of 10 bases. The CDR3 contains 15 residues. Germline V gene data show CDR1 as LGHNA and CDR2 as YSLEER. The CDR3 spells CASSQERQMNQPQHF. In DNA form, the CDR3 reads TGCGCCAGCAGCCAAGAGCGACAGATGAATCAGCCCCAGCATTTT.

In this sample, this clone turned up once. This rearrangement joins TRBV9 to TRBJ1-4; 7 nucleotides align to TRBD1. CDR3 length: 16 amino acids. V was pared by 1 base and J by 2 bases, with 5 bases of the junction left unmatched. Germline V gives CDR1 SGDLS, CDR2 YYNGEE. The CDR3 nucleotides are TGTGCCAGCAGCGTACAGCCAGGGGGGACTAATGAAAAACTGTTTTTT. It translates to CASSVQPGGTNEKLFF. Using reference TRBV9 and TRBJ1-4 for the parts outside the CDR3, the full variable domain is DSGVTQTPKHLITATGQRVTLRCSPRSGDLSVYWYQQSLDQGLQFLIQYYNGEERAKGNILERFSAQQFPDLHSELNLSSLELGDSALYFCASSVQPGGTNEKLFFGSGTQLSVL.

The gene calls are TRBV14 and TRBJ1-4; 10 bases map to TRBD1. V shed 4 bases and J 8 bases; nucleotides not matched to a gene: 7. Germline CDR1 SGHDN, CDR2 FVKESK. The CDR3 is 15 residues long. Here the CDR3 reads CASSRGTGAWEKLFF. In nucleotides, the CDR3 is TGTGCCAGCAGCCGAGGGACAGGGGCTTGGGAAAAACTGTTTTTT.

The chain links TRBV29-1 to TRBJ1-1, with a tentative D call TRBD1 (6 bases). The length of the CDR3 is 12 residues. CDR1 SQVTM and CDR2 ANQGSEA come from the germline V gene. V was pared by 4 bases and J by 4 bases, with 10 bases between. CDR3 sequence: CSVVTGRTEAFF. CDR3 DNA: TGCAGCGTTGTCACAGGGCGCACTGAAGCTTTCTTT. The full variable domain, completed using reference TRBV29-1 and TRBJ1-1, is SAVISQKPSRDICQRGTSLTIQCQVDSQVTMMFWYRQQPGQSLTLIATANQGSEATYESGFVIDKFPISRPNLTFSTLTVSNMSPEDSSIYLCSVVTGRTEAFFGQGTRLTVV.

The CDR3 DNA is TGTGCCAGCAGCGATCCAGGGTCCGCTTTCTTT. It is translated as CASSDPGSAFF. The chain employs TRBV2 and TRBJ1-1, with a tentative D call TRBD1 (5 bases). CDR3 size: 11 residues. Germline lookup yields CDR1 SNHLY and CDR2 FYNNEI. The V end lost 6 bases, the J end lost 11 bases, and 13 bases lay between the germline ends.

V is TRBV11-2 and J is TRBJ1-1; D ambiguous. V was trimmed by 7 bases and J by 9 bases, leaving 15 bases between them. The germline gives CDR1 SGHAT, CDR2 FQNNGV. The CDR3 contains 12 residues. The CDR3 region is CASTGPNLKAFF. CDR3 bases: TGTGCCAGCACCGGCCCCAATCTGAAAGCTTTCTTT.

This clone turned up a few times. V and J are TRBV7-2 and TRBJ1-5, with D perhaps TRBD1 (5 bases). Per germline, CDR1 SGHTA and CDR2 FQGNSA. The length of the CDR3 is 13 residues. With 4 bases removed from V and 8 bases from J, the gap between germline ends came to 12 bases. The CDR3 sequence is CASSSGTREPQHF. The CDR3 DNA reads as TGTGCCAGCAGCTCCGGGACGAGGGAGCCCCAGCATTTT.